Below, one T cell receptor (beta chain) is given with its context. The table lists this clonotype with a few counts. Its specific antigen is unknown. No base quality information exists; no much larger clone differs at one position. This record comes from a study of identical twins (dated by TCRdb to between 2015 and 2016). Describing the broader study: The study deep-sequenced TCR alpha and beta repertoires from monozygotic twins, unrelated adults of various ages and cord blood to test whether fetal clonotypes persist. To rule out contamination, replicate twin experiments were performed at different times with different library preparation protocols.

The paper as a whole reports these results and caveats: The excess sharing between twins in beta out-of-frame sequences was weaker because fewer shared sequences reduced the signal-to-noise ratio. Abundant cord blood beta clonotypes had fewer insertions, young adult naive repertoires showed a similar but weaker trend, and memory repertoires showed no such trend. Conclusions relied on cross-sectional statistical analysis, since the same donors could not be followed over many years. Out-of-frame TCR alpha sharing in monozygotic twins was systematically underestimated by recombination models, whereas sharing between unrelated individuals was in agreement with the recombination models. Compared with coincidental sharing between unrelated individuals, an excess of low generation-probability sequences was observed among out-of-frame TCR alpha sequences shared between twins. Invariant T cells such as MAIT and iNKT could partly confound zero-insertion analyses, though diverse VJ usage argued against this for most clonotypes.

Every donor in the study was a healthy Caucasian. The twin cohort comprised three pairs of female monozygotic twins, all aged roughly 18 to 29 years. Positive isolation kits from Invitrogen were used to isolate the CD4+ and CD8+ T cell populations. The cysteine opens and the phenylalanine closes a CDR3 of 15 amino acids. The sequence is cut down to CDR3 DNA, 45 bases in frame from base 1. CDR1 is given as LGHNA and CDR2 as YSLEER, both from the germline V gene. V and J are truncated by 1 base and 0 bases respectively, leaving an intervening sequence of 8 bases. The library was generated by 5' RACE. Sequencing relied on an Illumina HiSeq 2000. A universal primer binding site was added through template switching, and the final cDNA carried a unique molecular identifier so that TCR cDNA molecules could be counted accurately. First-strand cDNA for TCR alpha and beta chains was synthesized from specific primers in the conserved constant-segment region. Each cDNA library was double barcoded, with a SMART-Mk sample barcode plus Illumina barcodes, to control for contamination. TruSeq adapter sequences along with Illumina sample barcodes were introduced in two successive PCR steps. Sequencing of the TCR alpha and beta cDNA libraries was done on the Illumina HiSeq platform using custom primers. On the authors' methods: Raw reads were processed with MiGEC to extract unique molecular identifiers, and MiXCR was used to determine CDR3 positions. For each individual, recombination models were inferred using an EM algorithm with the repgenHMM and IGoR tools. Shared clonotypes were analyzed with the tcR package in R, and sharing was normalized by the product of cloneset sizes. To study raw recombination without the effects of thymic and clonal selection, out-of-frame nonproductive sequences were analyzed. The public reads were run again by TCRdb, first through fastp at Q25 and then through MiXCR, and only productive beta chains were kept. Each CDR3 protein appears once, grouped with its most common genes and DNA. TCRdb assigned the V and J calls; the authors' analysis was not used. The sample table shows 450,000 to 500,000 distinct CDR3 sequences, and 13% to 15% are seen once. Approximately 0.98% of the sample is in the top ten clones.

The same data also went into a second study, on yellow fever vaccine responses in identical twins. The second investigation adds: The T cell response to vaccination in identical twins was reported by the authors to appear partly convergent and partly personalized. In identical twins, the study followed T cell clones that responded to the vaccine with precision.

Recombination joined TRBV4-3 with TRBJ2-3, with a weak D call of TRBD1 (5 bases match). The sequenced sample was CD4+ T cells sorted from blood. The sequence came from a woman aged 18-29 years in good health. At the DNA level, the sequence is TGCGCCAGCAGCCAAGGCGACAGCAGCACAGATACGCAGTATTTT. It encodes CASSQGDSSTDTQYF.